Detailed here is one T cell receptor beta chain. There is no known antigen for this receptor. No base-level quality is on record; no much larger clone is a single base apart. Each collaborating institution followed its own protocols to collect whole blood in K2EDTA tubes. For TCRbeta analysis, collaborators shipped samples as frozen whole blood, isolated PBMCs, or DNA extracted from either of those sample types. The immunoSEQ Assay, a bias-controlled multiplex PCR, was used to amplify TCRbeta CDR3 regions from genomic DNA. The study's processing was this. Within the assay, amplification of reference gene primers was used to estimate how many nucleated cells each sample contained. To quantify the absolute abundance of each unique TCRbeta CDR3 rearrangement, sequence reads were collapsed and filtered. For each sample, productive Simpson clonality was calculated by taking the square root of Simpson's diversity index across productive rearrangements. TCRdb carries this immuneACCESS record with in-frame sequences only. Its versions omit some clonotypes, under half of them owing to an unresolved V gene in the studies checked, with the rest unexplained. Clone size and V and J calls were adopted from that table, with D and trimming inferred from the DNA. The sample table records about 280,000 clones; approximately 85% of these occur just once. The ten largest clones represent 9.4% of the sample.

These data come from a study of blood T cell repertoires in COVID-19 (dated by TCRdb to about 2020). About the full investigation: Samples from collaborators originated in the United States, Italy and Spain and spanned both the acute and convalescent phases of COVID-19. The prospective study material was composed of cDNA or gDNA derived from T cells, B-cell-depleted T cells, or PBMCs. Deeply sampled blood TCRbeta repertoires from subjects exposed to, actively infected with, or recovered from COVID-19 were included in the dataset. The repertoires were released in a freely available public database meant as a resource for research on the immune response to SARS-CoV-2. Samples came from the ongoing ImmuneRACE study (first 160 participants) plus 1,254 subjects from 6 global collaborators. A de-identified subject ID, COVID-19 status, age in years and sex were almost always included in the sample metadata. Where available, HLA class I and class II types were obtained from metadata supplied by the sample provider rather than from assay-based typing.

The junction shows trimming of 6 bases on V and 8 bases on J, plus 12 bases between the germline ends. Counted from cysteine to phenylalanine, this CDR3 has 12 amino acids. Only the CDR3 region is kept as DNA, spanning 36 bases read in frame from base 1. Taken from the germline V gene, the CDR1 and CDR2 loops are SGHRS and YFSETQ. On the study overall, not on this receptor specifically: The quantity of clinical and demographic metadata differed by source and by participant and was supplied without curation.

Input material: peripheral blood. The chain is assembled from TRBV5-1 and TRBJ1-3; a tentative D call is TRBD1 (5 bases match). This receptor was taken from a man aged 18 to 30 with active or convalescent COVID-19. The CDR3 sequence is CASTSGGDTIYF. The DNA is as follows: TGCGCCAGCACCTCGGGAGGGGACACCATATATTTT. With all but the CDR3 taken from the reference TRBV5-1 and TRBJ1-3 genes, the full variable domain is: KAGVTQTPRYLIKTRGQQVTLSCSPISGHRSVSWYQQTPGQGLQFLFEYFSETQRNKGNFPGRFSGRQFSNSRSEMNVSTLELGDSALYLCASTSGGDTIYFGEGSWLTVV.